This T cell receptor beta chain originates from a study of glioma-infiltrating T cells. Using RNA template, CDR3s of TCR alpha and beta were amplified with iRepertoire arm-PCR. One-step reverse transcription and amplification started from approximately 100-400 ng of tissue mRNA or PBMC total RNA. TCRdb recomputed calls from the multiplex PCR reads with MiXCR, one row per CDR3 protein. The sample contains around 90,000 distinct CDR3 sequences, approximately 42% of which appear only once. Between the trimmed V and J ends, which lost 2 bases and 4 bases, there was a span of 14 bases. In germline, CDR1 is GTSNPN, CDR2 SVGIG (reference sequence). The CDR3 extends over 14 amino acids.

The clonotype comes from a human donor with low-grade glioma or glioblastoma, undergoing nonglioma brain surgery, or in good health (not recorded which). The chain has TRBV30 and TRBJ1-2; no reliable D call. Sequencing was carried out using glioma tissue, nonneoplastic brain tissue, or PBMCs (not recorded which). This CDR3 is CAWSPLGLLYGYTF. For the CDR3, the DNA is TGTGCCTGGAGTCCACTGGGGTTACTCTATGGCTACACCTTC.